This T cell receptor beta chain was captured by sequencing in a study of early T cells in non-severe SARS-CoV-2 infection (dated by TCRdb to the early 2020s). For the study in its entirety: Because TCR sequencing was done on bulk RNA from unsorted whole blood, the alpha and beta chains could not be paired.

The study was a case-control design nested within a healthcare worker cohort in London, UK, with weekly nasopharyngeal swab PCR tests and blood sampling. Healthcare workers were recruited during the week of the UK lockdown, between 23 and 31 March 2020, and followed weekly for up to about 16 weeks. The full study reports these points: VDJdb matching was skewed toward anti-spike CD8 responses and likely underestimated virus-specific expansions by missing private and CD4 specificities.

CDR1 and CDR2 are read off the germline V gene (reference sequence) as DFQATT and SNEGSKA. The CDR3 goes from the cysteine to the phenylalanine over 13 residues. CDR3 DNA only is kept here, 39 bases in frame from base 1. V was cut back by 3 bases and J by 1 base, leaving a gap of 7 bases between them. Libraries were made using 5' RACE. The instrument given in TCRdb is NextSeq 500. In the TCR library protocol, unique molecular identifiers were attached to individual cDNA molecules to correct for PCR bias and sequencing error. TCR alpha and beta chains were both sequenced, and the abundances of alpha and beta sequences in each sample were closely correlated with each other. On the authors' methods: V gene, J gene and CDR3 annotation of TCR sequences was performed with Decombinator V4. TCRs were defined as expanded if a significant change between any two time points was detected under a Poisson model with p below 0.0001. TCR abundances were normalised to the total number of TCRs sequenced per sample and were expressed as counts per million. TRAV1-2 paired with TRAJ12, TRAJ20 or TRAJ33 defined MAIT TCRs, while TRAV10 paired with TRAJ18 defined iNKT TCRs. VDJdb, accessed on 1 November 2021, was searched for TCRs annotated for CMV, EBV and SARS-CoV-2, and TCRs annotated for more than one antigen were excluded. TCRdb reprocessing: public reads trimmed at Q25 with fastp, clones called with MiXCR, in-frame beta chains kept. A single entry per CDR3 protein holds the most common genes and DNA from its merged rows. Here the V and J calls rest on TCRdb's processing, not on the authors' analysis. For this sample there are about 23,000 distinct CDR3 sequences; about 5% appear just once. Of the sample, around 4.5% is held by the ten largest clones.

On this clonotype: No antigen is known for it. Qualities for individual bases were not recorded, and no much larger clone is one base off.

Source material: whole blood. This receptor chain uses TRBV20-1 and TRBJ1-3; the D gene is not confidently resolved. This receptor was taken from an adult who was a healthcare worker with PCR-confirmed SARS-CoV-2 infection or an uninfected control (not recorded which). The CDR3 corresponds to CSASGISGNTIYF. The bases read TGCAGTGCTAGCGGGATTTCTGGAAACACCATATATTTT.